The present T cell receptor (beta chain) was sequenced within a study of blood T cell repertoires in COVID-19. Here immunoSEQ multiplex PCR was the method, and the copy in TCRdb shows in-frame clones only, minus some. This table has over 150,000 clones, about 86% appearing once. This TCR came from a man aged 40-55 years who had recovered from COVID-19. The material sequenced was PBMCs or T cells enriched from blood (not recorded which).

The CDR3 reads CSASTGGGVTEAFF. The CDR3 DNA follows: TGCAGTGCTAGTACAGGGGGAGGGGTCACTGAAGCTTTCTTT. The chain employs TRBV20-1 and TRBJ1-1; TRBD1 matches 8 bases. V was clipped by 3 bases and J by 4 bases; unmatched bases: 7. CDR3 length equals 14 residues. In germline, CDR1 is DFQATT, CDR2 SNEGSKA (reference sequence).